The 16 T cell receptor beta chains below come from one sample, sequenced in a study of blood T cell repertoires in COVID-19. Here immunoSEQ multiplex PCR was the method, and the copy in TCRdb shows in-frame clones only, minus some. The sample has about 93,000 clones; 85% to 90% are singletons. Sequenced input: peripheral blood. These receptors all come from a human donor with active COVID-19. The donor label of this sample is uncertain.

The chain is built from TRBV6-2 or TRBV6-3 and TRBJ2-1; unclear D gene. V gave up 6 bases and J gave up 2 bases, with 5 bases separating them. CDR3 length: 12 residues. In germline, CDR1 is MNHEY, CDR2 SVGEGT. The CDR3 sequence: CASSSTYNEQFF. The CDR3 nucleotides read TGTGCCAGCAGCTCTACCTACAATGAGCAGTTCTTC.

The chain couples TRBV27 to TRBJ2-7; weak D call: TRBD2 (6 bases). Per the germline V gene, CDR1 is MNHEY and CDR2 is SMNVEV (reference sequence). V lost 6 bases to trimming and J lost 4 bases, with 22 bases between them. This CDR3 has 16 amino acids. DNA of the CDR3: TGTGCCAGCAGCGAGAGGGGAGGAGGGTTCGGGTACGAGCAGTACTTC. It yields the protein CASSERGGGFGYEQYF.

The genes are TRBV6-2 or TRBV6-3 and TRBJ1-1; no definite D call. Trimming removed 5 bases at V and 5 bases at J, with 12 bases between. The CDR3 loop spans 13 amino acids. Germline values: CDR1 MNHEY, CDR2 SVGEGT. CDR3 DNA sequence: TGTGCCAGCAGTAGTACCGGTCGGACTGAAGCTTTCTTT. This codes for CASSSTGRTEAFF.

Concerning this clone: Other DNA sequences from this sample encode an identical CDR3 as well. V and J are TRBV7-2 and TRBJ2-7; D gene uncertain. From germline, CDR1 is SGHTA and CDR2 FQGNSA. The V and J ends lost 3 bases and 1 base respectively, with 4 bases between them. The CDR3 spans 12 residues. In DNA form, the CDR3 reads TGTGCCAGCAGCTTTACATCCTACGAGCAGTACTTC. Its protein is CASSFTSYEQYF.

The J gene is TRBJ1-1, the V gene TRBV5-1, with a weak D call TRBD1 (5 bases). The CDR3 covers 14 residues. Germline V gives CDR1 SGHRS, CDR2 YFSETQ. The V gene lost 3 bases and the J gene lost 8 bases, with 17 bases spanning the gap. The CDR3 nucleotides are TGCGCCAGCAGCTCCGGACACGTGCAAGGAGAAGCTTTCTTT. It translates to CASSSGHVQGEAFF.

The chain carries TRBV4-1 and TRBJ1-1; 9 bases are shared with TRBD1. Germline assignment: CDR1 MGHRA and CDR2 YSYEKL. The J segment lost 6 bases and the V segment lost 5 bases, leaving 13 bases of the junction unmatched. This CDR3 spans 16 amino acids. The CDR3 DNA sequence: TGCGCCAGCAGCTACCGGGACAGGGACCATATACCTGAAGCTTTCTTT. It yields the protein CASSYRDRDHIPEAFF.

The chain combines TRBV7-2 with TRBJ1-1, with D uncertain. CDR3 length: 14 amino acids. V shed 1 base and J shed 3 bases, with 9 bases lying between them. Germline V gene data show CDR1 as SGHTA and CDR2 as FQGNSA. CDR3 residues: CASSLGGFDTEAFF. The DNA of the CDR3 is TGTGCCAGCAGCTTAGGAGGATTCGACACTGAAGCTTTCTTT.

The V and J genes are TRBV20-1 and TRBJ1-3; possibly TRBD1 for D (5 bases). CDR3 length: 13 residues. The ends were cut back, 3 bases at V and 8 bases at J, with 14 bases in the middle. Germline V gives CDR1 DFQATT, CDR2 SNEGSKA (reference sequence). CDR3 region: CSASKGRVDTIYF. The CDR3 DNA reads TGCAGTGCTAGTAAGGGGCGCGTGGACACCATATATTTT.

The genes are TRBV6-5 and TRBJ2-5; possibly TRBD2 for D (6 bases). V was clipped by 8 bases and J by 3 bases, with 13 bases between them. This CDR3 is 13 amino acids long. Germline CDR1 reads MNHEY; CDR2 reads SVGAGI. The CDR3 sequence is CASGDFVKETQYF. The CDR3, as DNA: TGTGCCAGCGGGGACTTCGTAAAAGAGACCCAGTACTTC.

This chain connects TRBV7-9 to TRBJ2-3, with 12 bases aligning to TRBD2. CDR1 is SEHNR and CDR2 is FQNEAQ in the germline V gene (reference sequence). The CDR3 spans 16 residues. V dropped 5 bases and J dropped 3; count of bases not matched to a gene: 6. The CDR3 region is CASSHGLAGLTDTQYF. The CDR3, as DNA: TGTGCCAGCAGCCATGGACTAGCGGGGTTAACAGATACGCAGTATTTT.

For the CDR3, the DNA is TGTGCCAGCAGCTCGTGGGAGCGGGGGCTCTCCTACGAGCAGTACTTC. Translated: CASSSWERGLSYEQYF. The chain recombines TRBV5-5 with TRBJ2-7, with 8 bases that match TRBD2. This CDR3 region has 16 residues. V trimming: 3 bases; J trimming: 0 bases; junction bases outside the gene matches: 8. Germline assignment: CDR1 SGHKS and CDR2 YYEKEE (reference sequence). Filled out from reference TRBV5-5 and TRBJ2-7, the complete variable domain reads DAGVTQSPTHLIKTRGQQVTLRCSPISGHKSVSWYQQVLGQGPQFIFQYYEKEERGRGNFPDRFSARQFPNYSSELNVNALLLGDSALYLCASSSWERGLSYEQYFGPGTRLTVT.

In its sample, this clone was seen once. The chain is built from TRBV18 and TRBJ2-1, with D perhaps matching TRBD2 (5 bases). Per the germline V gene, CDR1 is KGHSH and CDR2 is LQKENI. CDR3 size: 13 residues. V lost 2 bases, J lost 9 bases, and 11 bases lay in between. The chain's CDR3 is CASSPTRAPEQFF. The CDR3 DNA reads as TGTGCCAGCTCACCAACGAGGGCTCCTGAGCAGTTCTTC. Full variable domain (remainder filled in from reference TRBV18 and TRBJ2-1): NAGVMQNPRHLVRRRGQEARLRCSPMKGHSHVYWYRQLPEEGLKFMVYLQKENIIDESGMPKERFSAEFPKEGPSILRIQQVVRGDSAAYFCASSPTRAPEQFFGPGTRLTVL.

In this sample, this clone turned up a few times. J is TRBJ1-3 and V is TRBV4-3; no firm D call. The CDR3 is 15 residues long. Germline V lookup: CDR1 LGHNA, CDR2 YSLEER. V lost 0 bases to trimming and J lost 1 base, with 7 bases between them. This chain's CDR3 is CASSQDTGSGNTIYF. CDR3 DNA sequence: TGCGCCAGCAGCCAAGATACCGGGTCTGGAAACACCATATATTTT.

The genes are TRBV27 and TRBJ2-1; D may be TRBD2 (5 bases). Germline CDR1 MNHEY, CDR2 SMNVEV (reference sequence). The CDR3 extends over 13 amino acids. The ends were cut back, 7 bases at V and 6 bases at J, with 13 bases in the middle. CDR3 sequence reads: CASIARLSNEQFF. CDR3 coding DNA: TGTGCCAGCATAGCGAGGCTGAGCAATGAGCAGTTCTTC.

This clone came up a few times. The chain carries TRBV28 and TRBJ2-7, with TRBD1 matching 7 bases. V was clipped by 6 bases and J by 0 bases; unmatched bases: 5. The CDR3 runs to 14 residues. Germline V gives CDR1 MDHEN, CDR2 SYDVKM. The CDR3: CASRPDRSSYEQYF. The CDR3 nucleotides are TGTGCCAGCAGACCGGACAGGTCCTCCTACGAGCAGTACTTC.

There are a few counts of this clone. The V and J genes are TRBV5-1 and TRBJ1-6; TRBD1 is a possible D gene (6 bases). The V and J ends lost 2 bases and 7 bases respectively, with 10 bases between them. This CDR3 contains 14 residues. Per the germline V gene, CDR1 is SGHRS and CDR2 is YFSETQ. In DNA form, the CDR3 reads TGCGCCAGCAGCTTACAGGGACCAAATTCACCCCTCCACTTT. Its translation: CASSLQGPNSPLHF.